The present T cell receptor beta chain was sequenced within a study of cytomegalovirus exposure and HLA in healthy donors (dated by TCRdb to about 2017). At the level of the whole study: According to an earlier analysis of around 600 of the donors, about 179 million T cells yielded 117 million unique TCR beta sequences and roughly 280 Gb of sequence data. An early release covering roughly 640 HLA-typed donors comprised about 300 gigabases of sequencing data and 85 million or so unique TCR sequences. The genetic ancestry cluster associated with self-reported Caucasian donors included 80% to 90% of the 300 to 400 genotyped donors. The study aimed to test whether cataloging public T cell receptors could reveal signatures of past pathogen exposure. The T cell repertoires of 666 subjects were profiled by immunosequencing and related to cytomegalovirus serostatus. In addition to the first cohort of approximately 650 subjects, a separate validation cohort of approximately 120 different subjects was used. High-throughput TCR immunosequencing, statistical association of individual TCRs with disease status, and machine learning were combined to predict cytomegalovirus infection status. In a later analysis, previously published TCR beta repertoires from several hundred donors were re-analyzed and high-resolution HLA genotyping was added so that TCR occurrence patterns could be studied. Rather than drawing on any new phenotypic data, the later analysis identified candidate immune exposures from TCR beta sequences and the way those sequences occurred across donors. In an earlier analysis of 587 of the donors, high-throughput TCR beta sequencing was used to judge whether each TCR beta V gene segment behaved as functional or pseudogenic. Donor age, sex, ethnicity and CMV serostatus were collected together with the repertoire data. A later genetic analysis took genome-wide SNP genotypes for about three fifths of the 666 donors and used that subset as a discovery cohort. All discovery cohort repertoires had been generated on a single sequencing platform. Class I and class II HLA loci were covered by the typing at four-digit resolution. Typing coverage differed by locus: A, B, C, DRB1 and DQB1 were typed in about 629-640 donors, DQA1 in 500 to 550, DPA1 in over 600, and DPB1 in about 450. Because of strong linkage in the cohort, four to six DR-DQ haplotypes were treated as single units for association and clustering. Across some 400 genotyped donors of the cohort, an average of roughly 250,000 unique TCR beta nucleotide sequences per donor were sequenced, and around 19% of those sequences were non-productive. What the research found in general, with its limitations: For the cohort, immune exposure information was limited to CMV serostatus. Because some donors lacked HLA typing at each locus, the association tests relied only on the typed subset. In a later genetic analysis, fewer N-insertions in productive TCRs were reported among donors in an Asian-associated ancestry cluster than the roughly 700-donor mean. In an earlier analysis of roughly 500 of the donors, most TCR beta V segments appeared in productive rearrangements about 90% or about 30% of the time, broadly matching IMGT annotations. The presence/absence analyses assumed that sequencing depth was roughly uniform across donors, and that assumption may not be true. A later genetic analysis associated a missense DCLRE1C variant with V-gene and J-gene trimming of TCR beta chains, and an independent cohort replicated the association. A cluster of highly shared sequence variants was judged likely to represent a technical artifact of the sequencing pipeline. A total of about 180 TCR beta chains were listed by the study as associated with cytomegalovirus. Cytomegalovirus status was reported to be diagnosed by the classifier with high specificity and sensitivity in both the original and validation cohorts. In a later analysis, HLA-associated TCR beta chains showed more clonal expansion and lower generation probabilities than non-associated chains that were equally common. The cohort was sequenced for TCR beta chains only, and without alpha or paired-chain data the features that could be detected were limited. Linkage disequilibrium might explain the correlated functional status among segregating V segments, but an unknown experimental factor could not be ruled out. Specific HLA alleles were associated with 16,951 TCR beta sequences at a false discovery rate of 0.05 in a later analysis. Three of the identified cytomegalovirus-associated TCR beta chains were confirmed in vitro to be specific for cytomegalovirus antigens. Most CMV-associated TCR beta chains appeared to be HLA-restricted in a later analysis, and the HLA associations seemed to be driven largely by CMV exposure. According to the authors, the approach could potentially be generalized to other disease states and immunological phenotypes. In a later analysis, several top co-occurrence clusters were reported to appear linked to parvovirus B19, influenza, CMV and Epstein-Barr virus. Strong co-occurrence of HLA alleles, especially DR and DQ, made assigning TCR associations to individual alleles difficult. The earlier analysis of approximately 590 of the donors excluded roughly 17 rarely observed V segments, including chromosome 9 orphons, because counts were too low. In a later analysis, TCR association rates were found to vary across HLA loci, with the most associated TCRs seen for DRB1 alleles and the fewest for HLA-C alleles. Most TCR sequences were observed very rarely across donors, whereas some public TCRs were present in many individuals. A further reported finding was that TCR beta sequences accurately predicted the HLA-A and HLA-B alleles for most subjects in the first cohort.

This clone is judged medium-sized (0.01 to 0.1%). Its antigen is still unknown. Base qualities were left out, and no much larger clone turns up one base away. Libraries were made using the immunoSEQ multiplex PCR assay. For the multiplex PCR, a mixture combining 60 forward primers for TCR Vbeta segments and 13 reverse primers for TCR Jbeta segments was used. A multiplex PCR assay on genomic DNA amplified the CDR3 region of rearranged TCR beta genes. On the Illumina HiSeq System, the amplified TCR beta libraries were sequenced as 87-base-pair reads. The study's own analysis went as follows. A later analysis tallied 75 million to 95 million unique TCR beta chains across the approximately 670 repertoires, and approximately 12 million of those chains were shared by two or more donors. Raw reads were error-corrected and collapsed into unique sequences with a nearest-neighbor algorithm that merged closely related sequences to remove PCR and sequencing errors. Alignment of CDR3 sequences to IMGT reference sequences was used to assign V, D and J gene segments. For a sequence to be retained, a match of at least six nucleotides was required to both a V gene segment and a J gene segment. Rearrangements were called productive when the CDR3 lacked stop codons and stayed in frame with V and J; all others were non-productive. CDR3 was defined according to IMGT convention as the region running from the second conserved V-encoded cysteine to the conserved J-encoded phenylalanine. The earlier analysis of some 540 of the donors excluded any sequence lacking an unambiguous match to a single V gene segment. An earlier analysis of some 610 of the donors called V segments functional above 56.7% productive rearrangements and segregating when the between-donor standard deviation exceeded 5%. A statistical classification framework was built to diagnose cytomegalovirus status from the catalog of TCR beta chain sequences. In a later analysis, V and J genes were assigned by comparing TCR nucleotide sequences against IMGT/GENE-DB human TR gene sequences. Using the TCRdist pipeline, a later analysis assigned CDR3 sequences along with most-parsimonious VDJ recombination scenarios. In a later analysis, every TCR beta chain was defined by the combination of its CDR3 amino acid sequence and its V-gene family, and reads without a unique V-gene family were dropped. In a later analysis, 450 to 600 highly shared, low-generation-probability nucleotide sequences were removed to address suspected cross-contamination and a sequencing artifact. In a later analysis, a clonal expansion index for each public chain was calculated from normalized within-repertoire ranks of inferred template counts. In a later analysis, generation probabilities were computed with a VDJ recombination model fitted to out-of-frame rearrangements, and the resulting probabilities were checked against IGoR. In a later analysis, hypergeometric tests were used to score TCR-TCR, TCR-HLA and TCR-CMV co-occurrence, with a repertoire-size bias correction applied to TCR pairs. False discovery rates were estimated in a later analysis by permuting HLA or CMV assignments 20 times. A later analysis grouped co-occurring TCRs with DBSCAN, adding TCRdist sequence similarity when clustering within HLA-allele-positive subsets. Repertoires with fewer than 30,000 or more than 120,000 public chains, plus five repertoires with anomalous nucleotide sharing, were excluded from co-occurrence clustering. The table comes from immuneACCESS by way of TCRdb, which keeps in-frame sequences with V and J called. Part of the clones is missing from these tables; in studies checked, under half for an unresolved V gene and the rest for unknown reasons. From that table come the V and J calls and clone size; the DNA was used to work out D and trimming. This sample has approximately 170,000 clones in its table, and roughly 79% of those were observed once. 7.4% of the sample goes to the ten largest clones.

The cohort consisted of more than 650 healthy bone marrow donors. All cohort members were sampled while nominally healthy, although unrecorded immune exposures were likely present. The donor tested CMV seropositive and was one of the 289 seropositive cohort members. Each donor provided a peripheral blood sample, and peripheral blood mononuclear cells were used for TCR beta sequencing. Genomic DNA was extracted from the blood cell samples with the Qiagen DNeasy Blood Extraction Kit. Material for sequencing was PBMCs. This receptor was identified in a male donor in good health and CMV-seropositive.

For the CDR3, the sequence is CASSPTGGAGANVLTF. The bases read TGTGCCAGCAGCCCGACAGGGGGCGCTGGGGCCAACGTCCTGACTTTC. Recombination connected TRBV4-2 to TRBJ2-6; 10 central nucleotides agree with TRBD1. Trimming removed 4 bases from V and 2 bases from J; the gene matches leave 2 bases unexplained. The germline V gene sets CDR1 to LGHNA and CDR2 to YNFKEQ. The CDR3 sequence holds 16 residues, the cysteine and phenylalanine included. Only CDR3 DNA is held: 48 bases, read in frame from base 1.